Shown below are 21 T cell receptor beta chains from a single sample sequenced in a study of blood T cell repertoires in COVID-19. Sequencing was performed with immunoSEQ multiplex PCR; in TCRdb, only in-frame clones are kept and a portion is missing. The sample has around 160,000 clones, roughly nine tenths seen once. Sequenced material: peripheral blood. The receptors originated from a man aged 60-69 years with active or convalescent COVID-19.

The chain uses TRBV28 and TRBJ1-1; 8 nucleotides align to TRBD1. The CDR3 runs to 15 residues. V was pared by 2 bases and J by 5 bases, with 7 bases of the junction left unmatched. The germline V gene has CDR1 MDHEN and CDR2 SYDVKM. The CDR3, as DNA: TGTGCCAGCAGTTTAATCCCAGGGGGCGCGACTGAAGCTTTCTTT. It specifies CASSLIPGGATEAFF.

This clone was observed a few times. The rearrangement uses TRBV10-1 and TRBJ1-6; tentatively, D is TRBD1 (5 bases). The germline V gene encodes CDR1 WNHNN and CDR2 SYGVQD (reference sequence). This CDR3 is built from 13 residues. Trimming pared 6 bases from V and 8 bases from J, leaving 11 bases between. Here the CDR3 DNA reads TGCGCCAGCAGGCAGGGCGGTGATTCACCCCTCCACTTT. Translation gives CASRQGGDSPLHF.

This chain connects TRBV5-1 to TRBJ1-2; TRBD1 matches 8 bases. Germline loops: CDR1 SGHRS, CDR2 YFSETQ. The CDR3 extends over 16 amino acids. V lost 0 bases and J lost 4; bases outside the gene matches: 8. CDR3 protein: CASSLAEAGGSYGYTF. The CDR3 DNA is TGCGCCAGCAGCTTGGCCGAGGCAGGGGGCAGCTATGGCTACACCTTC.

This rearrangement joins TRBV13 to TRBJ1-2; D call uncertain. The V end was cut by 4 bases, the J end by 0 bases, with 12 bases between. The CDR3 spans 15 residues. Germline CDR1 PRHDT, CDR2 FYEKMQ (reference sequence). The CDR3 region has the DNA TGTGCCAGCAGCTCCGGACTATTTCCTAACTATGGCTACACCTTC. It codes for CASSSGLFPNYGYTF.

The rearrangement links TRBV6-5 to TRBJ2-6; 9 bases are a match to TRBD1. The CDR3 is 15 amino acids. The V segment lost 6 bases and the J segment 2 bases; nucleotides outside the gene matches: 2. Germline assignment: CDR1 MNHEY and CDR2 SVGAGI. Here the CDR3 DNA reads TGTGCCAGCAGAGGGACAGGGACTGGGGCCAACGTCCTGACTTTC. Protein: CASRGTGTGANVLTF.

This CDR3 is CASSTLREPQHF. The CDR3 DNA follows: TGTGCCAGCAGCACACTACGGGAGCCCCAGCATTTT. V and J are TRBV5-5 and TRBJ1-5; no definite D call. The V end lost 4 bases, the J end lost 8 bases, and 10 bases lay between the germline ends. This CDR3 contains 12 residues. Germline loops: CDR1 SGHKS, CDR2 YYEKEE (reference sequence).

CDR3 region: CASSLLAGGQVEQFF. DNA for the CDR3: TGTGCCAGCAGCTTGTTAGCGGGAGGGCAGGTTGAGCAGTTCTTC. The chain couples TRBV7-2 to TRBJ2-1; 11 nucleotides agree with TRBD2. The CDR3 consists of 15 residues. V was pared by 3 bases and J by 9 bases, with 7 bases of the junction left unmatched. CDR1 SGHTA and CDR2 FQGNSA come from the germline V gene. The full variable domain, with the rest looked up from reference TRBV7-2 and TRBJ2-1, is GAGVSQSPSNKVTEKGKDVELRCDPISGHTALYWYRQSLGQGLEFLIYFQGNSAPDKSGLPSDRFSAERTGGSVSTLTIQRTQQEDSAVYLCASSLLAGGQVEQFFGPGTRLTVL.

This chain links TRBV5-6 with TRBJ2-3; 9 bases map to TRBD1. CDR1 and CDR2 (germline): SGHDT, YYEEEE. The CDR3 loop spans 16 amino acids. The V gene end was trimmed by 0 bases and the J gene end by 3 bases; junction bases not matched to a gene: 5. For the CDR3, the DNA is TGTGCCAGCAGCTTGGAAGGGACAGGGATTACAGATACGCAGTATTTT. It specifies CASSLEGTGITDTQYF.

This chain links TRBV29-1 with TRBJ2-3; 8 nucleotides agree with TRBD1. The CDR3 runs to 14 residues. The germline V gene encodes CDR1 SQVTM and CDR2 ANQGSEA. The V segment lost 7 bases and the J segment 2 bases; nucleotides outside the gene matches: 8. CDR3 sequence reads: CSAPQGATTDTQYF. CDR3 DNA: TGCAGCGCACCCCAGGGGGCGACCACAGATACGCAGTATTTT.

The gene calls are TRBV20-1 and TRBJ2-1, with D hard to call. The V gene's germline CDR1 is DFQATT and CDR2 SNEGSKA (reference sequence). With 3 bases removed from V and 0 bases from J, the gap between germline ends came to 12 bases. This CDR3 is 15 amino acids long. The CDR3 protein is CSASSTPSSYNEQFF. CDR3 in DNA: TGCAGTGCTAGTTCGACTCCGAGCTCCTACAATGAGCAGTTCTTC.

The chain uses TRBV9 and TRBJ2-1, with D maybe TRBD2 (5 bases). The germline V and J ends were trimmed by 3 bases and 10 bases, with 5 bases remaining between them. Germline CDR1 and CDR2: SGDLS and YYNGEE. The CDR3 covers 10 residues. Here the CDR3 DNA reads TGTGCCAGCAGCGGACTAGAGCAGTTCTTC. Its protein is CASSGLEQFF.

The gene calls are TRBV5-6 and TRBJ2-2, with D perhaps TRBD2 (6 bases). The V end lost 2 bases, the J end lost 6 bases, and 8 bases lay between the germline ends. CDR1 is SGHDT, CDR2 YYEEEE, per germline. There are 13 residues in the CDR3. CDR3 sequence (DNA): TGTGCCAGCAGCTTCCGGGGGTCCGGGGAGCTGTTTTTT. This sequence encodes CASSFRGSGELFF. Combining the CDR3 with reference TRBV5-6 and TRBJ2-2 gives the whole variable domain DAGVTQSPTHLIKTRGQQVTLRCSPKSGHDTVSWYQQALGQGPQFIFQYYEEEERQRGNFPDRFSGHQFPNYSSELNVNALLLGDSALYLCASSFRGSGELFFGEGSRLTVL.

In this sample, this clone turned up once. This chain joins TRBV9 and TRBJ1-1; perhaps TRBD1 as D (5 bases). With 0 bases removed from V and 5 bases from J, the gap between germline ends came to 11 bases. The CDR3 is 14 residues long. From germline, CDR1 is SGDLS and CDR2 YYNGEE. The CDR3 nucleotides read TGTGCCAGCAGCGTAGATGTGGGGGGGACTGAAGCTTTCTTT. This translates into CASSVDVGGTEAFF.

This chain joins TRBV5-1 and TRBJ1-1, with 7 bases identical to TRBD1. Germline V CDR1 and CDR2: SGHRS, YFSETQ. The CDR3 totals 16 residues. Trimming at V came to 0 bases and at J to 1 base, leaving 6 bases not matched to a gene. CDR3 in amino acids: CASSLEGGSKNTEAFF. The CDR3 DNA is TGCGCCAGCAGCTTGGAAGGGGGCAGCAAGAACACTGAAGCTTTCTTT.

The chain couples TRBV23-1 to TRBJ1-6; the match to TRBD1 covers 7 bases. TRBV23-1 has ORF status, its function being uncertain. Trimming cost V 4 bases and J 8 bases; bases outside gene matches: 14. The CDR3 is 17 amino acids. CDR3 in amino acids: CASSRVQKGARDSPLHF. In nucleotides, the CDR3 is TGCGCCAGCAGTCGAGTCCAGAAGGGGGCTAGAGATTCACCCCTCCACTTT.

Notes on this clone: The germline gene is not matched at one end of the junction; a read error may be the cause. Here the CDR3 DNA reads TGTGCCAGCTCACCAGGGACAGGGGGTCCCTACGAGCGGTACTTC. This translates into CASSPGTGGPYERYF. V and J are TRBV18 and TRBJ2-7; 11 positions agree with TRBD1. CDR1 KGHSH and CDR2 LQKENI come from the germline V gene. CDR3 size: 15 residues. The full variable domain, in which reference TRBV18 and TRBJ2-7 provide the parts outside the CDR3, is NAGVMQNPRHLVRRRGQEARLRCSPMKGHSHVYWYRQLPEEGLKFMVYLQKENIIDESGMPKERFSAEFPKEGPSILRIQQVVRGDSAAYFCASSPGTGGPYERYFGPGTRLTVT.

The chain joins TRBV19 to TRBJ1-1; 7 nucleotides agree with TRBD1. Germline loops: CDR1 LNHDA, CDR2 SQIVND (reference sequence). The J segment lost 2 bases and the V segment lost 6 bases, leaving 3 bases of the junction unmatched. The CDR3 spans 13 residues. CDR3 residues: CASRDRSNTEAFF. CDR3 DNA: TGTGCCAGTAGGGACAGGTCAAACACTGAAGCTTTCTTT. Supplemented by reference TRBV19 and TRBJ1-1, the full variable domain reads DGGITQSPKYLFRKEGQNVTLSCEQNLNHDAMYWYRQDPGQGLRLIYYSQIVNDFQKGDIAEGYSVSREKKESFPLTVTSAQKNPTAFYLCASRDRSNTEAFFGQGTRLTVV.

The chain carries TRBV4-1 and TRBJ1-1, with a tentative D call TRBD1 (6 bases). Per germline, CDR1 MGHRA and CDR2 YSYEKL. The CDR3 runs 14 residues. Trimming shortened V by 3 bases and J by 4 bases, and 12 bases separated the two germline ends. The CDR3 DNA follows: TGCGCCAGCAGCCATCCCGACAGGCCCACTGAAGCTTTCTTT. Protein product: CASSHPDRPTEAFF.

This clone was seen just once. V usage is TRBV11-2 and J usage is TRBJ1-5, with 7 bases that match TRBD1. V lost 5 bases, J lost 0 bases, and 10 bases stayed unmatched. The CDR3 loop spans 17 amino acids. Germline loops: CDR1 SGHAT, CDR2 FQNNGV. The CDR3 nucleotides read TGTGCCAGCAGCCCCTCCGTTGGGACAGATAGCAATCAGCCCCAGCATTTT. This codes for CASSPSVGTDSNQPQHF.

This clone was seen just once. V usage is TRBV18 and J usage is TRBJ2-1; 12 bases are shared with TRBD2. Germline assignment: CDR1 KGHSH and CDR2 LQKENI. This CDR3 contains 17 residues. V shed 3 bases, J shed 8 bases, and the junction held 11 bases outside the gene matches. The CDR3 coding sequence is TGTGCCAGCTCACCCGCGACCCTAGCGGGAGGGCAGTATGAGCAGTTCTTC. Its translation: CASSPATLAGGQYEQFF. Filled out from reference TRBV18 and TRBJ2-1, the complete variable domain reads NAGVMQNPRHLVRRRGQEARLRCSPMKGHSHVYWYRQLPEEGLKFMVYLQKENIIDESGMPKERFSAEFPKEGPSILRIQQVVRGDSAAYFCASSPATLAGGQYEQFFGPGTRLTVL.

V gene TRBV10-2 combines with J gene TRBJ2-1; D is unclear. The CDR3 loop spans 13 amino acids. V lost 4 bases and J 5 bases, leaving 9 bases between the germline ends. Germline CDR1 is WSHSY and CDR2 is SAAADI. CDR3 coding DNA: TGCGCCAGCAGTGCCGGTGTGCACAATGAGCAGTTCTTC. Translating gives CASSAGVHNEQFF.